This T cell receptor beta chain was captured by sequencing in a study of blood T cell repertoires in COVID-19. The assay was immunoSEQ multiplex PCR, and TCRdb's table has in-frame clones only and misses some. Among approximately 150,000 clones listed, over 80% were seen once. The germline gives CDR1 SGHNT, CDR2 YYREEE (reference sequence). V was trimmed by 0 bases and J by 0 bases, leaving 6 bases between them. CDR3 length: 14 amino acids. Sequencing was performed on peripheral blood. The TCR was taken from a woman aged 60-75 years who had recovered from COVID-19. The chain links TRBV5-4 to TRBJ1-1; unclear D gene. The CDR3 sequence is CASSLDRMNTEAFF. Written as DNA, the CDR3 is TGTGCCAGCAGCTTGGACAGAATGAACACTGAAGCTTTCTTT.